The next 9 T cell receptor beta chains were all read from a single sample in a study of cytomegalovirus exposure and HLA in healthy donors. Use of 60 Vbeta and 13 Jbeta primers characterized the PCR. Sequenced by immunoSEQ multiplex PCR; TCRdb stores in-frame clones only, minus some. The data show about 67,000 clones, with 68% seen just once and roughly 1.9% held by the top ten. Sequenced material: PBMCs. These receptors all stem from a woman in her 30s in good health and CMV-seronegative.

The genes are TRBV28 and TRBJ2-7, with D perhaps matching TRBD2 (7 bases). V lost 10 bases and J 2 bases, leaving 15 bases between the germline ends. The CDR3 has 13 amino acids. Germline V gene data show CDR1 as MDHEN and CDR2 as SYDVKM. The CDR3 bases are TGTGCCACCGAGGGGGGGATACCCTACGAGCAGTACTTC. The encoded protein is CATEGGIPYEQYF.

The chain has TRBV15 and TRBJ2-2; D might be TRBD1 (5 bases). Germline-derived CDR1 and CDR2 are LNHNV and YYDKDF (reference sequence). V was trimmed by 1 base and J by 6 bases, leaving 9 bases between them. The length of the CDR3 is 14 residues. The CDR3 protein is CATSRGRGPGELFF. The CDR3 nucleotides read TGTGCCACCAGCAGAGGAAGGGGTCCCGGGGAGCTGTTTTTT.

V usage is TRBV9 and J usage is TRBJ2-3; the match to TRBD2 covers 13 bases. V dropped 1 base and J dropped 2; count of bases not matched to a gene: 4. CDR1 and CDR2 (germline): SGDLS, YYNGEE. This CDR3 is 17 amino acids long. The CDR3 loop is CASSVTGTSGVTDTQYF. The CDR3 DNA reads TGTGCCAGCAGCGTAACTGGGACTAGCGGGGTCACAGATACGCAGTATTTT.

The V call is TRBV29-1, the J call TRBJ1-1; 10 bases are a match to TRBD1. Germline values: CDR1 SQVTM, CDR2 ANQGSEA. V lost 4 bases, J lost 0 bases, and 14 bases stayed unmatched. CDR3 length equals 18 residues. In DNA form, the CDR3 reads TGCAGCGTTGGTGGGGGTCGGGACAGGGGTAGTGTGAACACTGAAGCTTTCTTT. This gives the protein CSVGGGRDRGSVNTEAFF. The whole variable domain, remainder taken from reference TRBV29-1 and TRBJ1-1, is SAVISQKPSRDICQRGTSLTIQCQVDSQVTMMFWYRQQPGQSLTLIATANQGSEATYESGFVIDKFPISRPNLTFSTLTVSNMSPEDSSIYLCSVGGGRDRGSVNTEAFFGQGTRLTVV.

The V gene is TRBV5-1, the J gene TRBJ2-1; 12 bases match TRBD2. The V gene's germline CDR1 is SGHRS and CDR2 YFSETQ. The CDR3 is made up of 18 amino acids. Germline trimming cut 0 bases from V and 1 base from J; bases unmatched to any gene: 5. For the CDR3, the DNA is TGCGCCAGCAGCTTGGTTGGCACTAGCGGGGGGTCCTACAATGAGCAGTTCTTC. It is translated as CASSLVGTSGGSYNEQFF. Filled out from reference TRBV5-1 and TRBJ2-1, the complete variable domain reads KAGVTQTPRYLIKTRGQQVTLSCSPISGHRSVSWYQQTPGQGLQFLFEYFSETQRNKGNFPGRFSGRQFSNSRSEMNVSTLELGDSALYLCASSLVGTSGGSYNEQFFGPGTRLTVL.

The rearrangement uses TRBV4-3 and TRBJ1-1; the D is unclear. CDR3 length equals 13 residues. Germline loops: CDR1 LGHNA, CDR2 YSLEER. Trimming pared 0 bases from V and 6 bases from J, leaving 8 bases between. DNA for the CDR3: TGCGCCAGCAGCCAAGATCCGCAGGCTGAAGCTTTCTTT. Amino acid sequence: CASSQDPQAEAFF.

This clone showed up just a few times. J is TRBJ2-1 and V is TRBV5-1, with 8 bases fitting TRBD2. Losses at the gene ends were 2 bases for V and 4 bases for J; bases not matched to a gene: 8. The germline gives CDR1 SGHRS, CDR2 YFSETQ. The CDR3 consists of 16 residues. The CDR3 spells CASSFSRGGPYNEQFF. CDR3 DNA sequence: TGCGCCAGCAGCTTCTCCCGGGGGGGGCCGTACAATGAGCAGTTCTTC.

This chain joins TRBV6-5 and TRBJ1-3; 8 bases match TRBD1. The V and J ends lost 4 bases and 2 bases, in that order; junction bases with no gene match: 1. The CDR3 spans 14 residues. Germline V CDR1 and CDR2: MNHEY, SVGAGI. CDR3: CASSSTGAGNTIYF. The CDR3 nucleotides are TGTGCCAGCAGTTCGACAGGGGCTGGAAACACCATATATTTT.

The chain is built from TRBV2 and TRBJ1-2, with D possibly TRBD1 on 6 matching bases. Per the germline V gene, CDR1 is SNHLY and CDR2 is FYNNEI. The V gene lost 4 bases and the J gene lost 8 bases, with 23 bases spanning the gap. The CDR3 loop spans 16 amino acids. The chain's CDR3 is CASSGSGQDPLGGYTF. The CDR3 bases are TGTGCCAGCAGTGGTTCGGGACAAGACCCATTGGGAGGCTACACCTTC. Variable domain in full (rest from reference TRBV2 and TRBJ1-2): EPEVTQTPSHQVTQMGQEVILRCVPISNHLYFYWYRQILGQKVEFLVSFYNNEISEKSEIFDDQFSVERPDGSNFTLKIRSTKLEDSAMYFCASSGSGQDPLGGYTFGSGTRLTVV.